The clone carrying this T cell receptor beta chain was recorded only once. This sample was taken from a study of T cell changes during pregnancy in multiple sclerosis. The method was immunoSEQ multiplex PCR; TCRdb's version includes in-frame clones alone and lacks a portion of them. The sample records some 100,000 clones, around nine tenths being singletons. Between the trimmed V and J ends, which lost 8 bases and 9 bases, there was a span of 13 bases. The CDR3 consists of 11 residues. Germline loops: CDR1 SNHLY, CDR2 FYNNEI. The chain joins TRBV2 to TRBJ1-1; D gene ambiguous. This receptor was taken from a female donor with multiple sclerosis, enrolled in a pregnancy study. The sample here was peripheral blood, taken in the second trimester of pregnancy. Here the CDR3 reads CASGGRPQAFF. Written as DNA, the CDR3 is TGTGCCAGCGGAGGCAGGCCCCAAGCTTTCTTT.